What follows describes a single T cell receptor (beta chain). Antigen specificity is unknown. The data are from a study of T-cell memory formation after mild COVID-19. Study overall: For the most part, TCR clusters were specific to one donor.

Sample barcodes and UMIs were carried by the TCR alpha and TCR beta cDNA libraries that 5'RACE generated with constant-segment primers. TCRdb re-called the 5' RACE reads through MiXCR, storing one row per CDR3 protein. The repertoire includes 150,000 to 200,000 distinct CDR3 sequences, more than 12% of them detected once, and 13% to 15% sits in the top ten. This CDR3 contains 15 residues. Germline V gene data show CDR1 as SGHRS and CDR2 as YFSETQ. The germline V and J ends were trimmed by 0 bases and 9 bases, with 13 bases remaining between them. Study observations and caveats: Clonal second-wave expansions that peaked on day 37 had unconfirmed SARS-CoV-2 specificity. Several responding clones turned up in pre-infection memory, indicating that cross-reactive memory may have taken part.

The sample was PBMCs or a T cell subset sorted from them (not recorded which). V gene TRBV5-1 combines with J gene TRBJ1-6; tentatively, D is TRBD1 (6 bases). The sequence was obtained from an adult woman who had mild COVID-19 (a few samples of this study predate the infection). Cell type and time point are not known. The CDR3 here is CASSLETGLGSPLHF. CDR3 bases: TGCGCCAGCAGCTTGGAAACAGGGCTCGGTTCACCCCTCCACTTT. Full variable domain (remainder filled in from reference TRBV5-1 and TRBJ1-6): KAGVTQTPRYLIKTRGQQVTLSCSPISGHRSVSWYQQTPGQGLQFLFEYFSETQRNKGNFPGRFSGRQFSNSRSEMNVSTLELGDSALYLCASSLETGLGSPLHFGNGTRLTVT.